This T cell receptor (beta chain) derives from a study of T cell responses to AZD1222 COVID-19 vaccine. At the level of the study: Second doses were pooled across both intervals (about 4 or about 12 weeks). General study results and limits: Vaccination with two AZD1222 doses was followed by a rise in Spike-specific TCR breadth and depth. Sampling that yielded the repertoires occurred only after the peak T cell response. It should be noted that donors were predominantly white British and more often female, and clonal diversity was possibly underestimated.

Some clones are missing from TCRdb's copy, which holds only in-frame ones; the method was immunoSEQ multiplex PCR. The sample lists some 120,000 clones, around 88% seen once, with about 8.8% in the top ten. In the case of this clone: Its antigen is still unknown.

The TCR originated in an adult in good health. The material was peripheral blood, obtained on day 0 of AZD1222 vaccination.

CDR3 in DNA: TGTGCCAGCAGCCGGACCTCGGGACAGGGCAATGAGCAGTTCTTC. It encodes CASSRTSGQGNEQFF. The chain combines TRBV7-9 with TRBJ2-1, with TRBD1 matching 9 bases. There are 15 residues in the CDR3. The germline gives CDR1 SEHNR, CDR2 FQNEAQ (reference sequence). The V segment lost 5 bases and the J segment 6 bases; nucleotides outside the gene matches: 8. Full variable domain (missing parts from reference TRBV7-9 and TRBJ2-1): DTGVSQNPRHKITKRGQNVTFRCDPISEHNRLYWYRQTLGQGPEFLTYFQNEAQLEKSRLLSDRFSAERPKGSFSTLEIQRTEQGDSAMYLCASSRTSGQGNEQFFGPGTRLTVL.